These T cell receptor beta chains were read from a single sample in a study of blood T cells in healthy people across ages. TCRdb passed the 5' RACE reads through MiXCR, listing each CDR3 protein once. The sample yields approximately 350,000 distinct CDR3 sequences, approximately 52% seen once. The sequenced sample consisted of blood. These receptors were obtained from a man between 60 and 75 years old in good health. Each CDR3 is given with its conserved first and last residue. Fields, in order: D gene, clone size, V gene, J gene, CDR3 DNA, CDR3 protein. A D gene is named only where the DNA matches it firmly. Expanded clones are given a class, and other clones once, few, many or no size at all.

d_call: -
clone_size: once
v_call: TRBV20-1
j_call: TRBJ2-5
cdr3_nt: TGCAGTGCCCCCGACGCCAGGGCTCGAAAGACCCAGTACTTC
cdr3_aa: CSAPDARARKTQYF

d_call: -
clone_size: many
v_call: TRBV13
j_call: TRBJ2-5
cdr3_nt: TGTGCCAGCAGCTTATATCCCGAGGGTTGGCAAGAGACCCAGTACTTC
cdr3_aa: CASSLYPEGWQETQYF

d_call: TRBD2
clone_size: few
v_call: TRBV18
j_call: TRBJ2-1
cdr3_nt: TGTACCAGCTCGGAGAGGACTAGCGACTACAATGAGCAGTTCTTC
cdr3_aa: CTSSERTSDYNEQFF

d_call: TRBD2
clone_size: -
v_call: TRBV25-1
j_call: TRBJ2-7
cdr3_nt: TGTGCCAGCAGTGAAGACGCGGGAGCGGAGCAGTACTTC
cdr3_aa: CASSEDAGAEQYF

d_call: -
clone_size: -
v_call: TRBV6-1
j_call: TRBJ2-7
cdr3_nt: TGTGCCAGCAGTGAAGAACGCTTTACCTACGAGCAGTACTTC
cdr3_aa: CASSEERFTYEQYF

d_call: -
clone_size: many
v_call: TRBV29-1
j_call: TRBJ2-7
cdr3_nt: TGCAGCGTTGAGGGAGGCCAGACCTACGAGCAGTACTTC
cdr3_aa: CSVEGGQTYEQYF

d_call: -
clone_size: -
v_call: TRBV12-3/TRBV12-4
j_call: TRBJ2-3
cdr3_nt: TGTGCCAGCACCCCTCAGGCAGATACGCAGTATTTT
cdr3_aa: CASTPQADTQYF

d_call: -
clone_size: -
v_call: TRBV11-2
j_call: TRBJ2-3
cdr3_nt: TGTGCCAGCAGCTTGGAACAGGCTCGCACAGATACGCAGTATTTT
cdr3_aa: CASSLEQARTDTQYF

d_call: -
clone_size: -
v_call: TRBV28
j_call: TRBJ2-7
cdr3_nt: TGTGCCAGCAGTAACGGAGGGACGGCCTCCTACGAGCAGTACTTC
cdr3_aa: CASSNGGTASYEQYF

d_call: -
clone_size: -
v_call: TRBV18
j_call: TRBJ2-7
cdr3_nt: TGTGCCAGCTCACCAGACAGAGCCGAGCAGTACTTC
cdr3_aa: CASSPDRAEQYF

d_call: -
clone_size: once
v_call: TRBV10-3
j_call: TRBJ2-3
cdr3_nt: TGTGCCATCAGTGAGAAGGACAGAACTAGCACAGATACGCAGTATTTT
cdr3_aa: CAISEKDRTSTDTQYF

d_call: TRBD2
clone_size: -
v_call: TRBV2
j_call: TRBJ2-3
cdr3_nt: TGTGCCAGCAGTGAAGCGCTAGCGGGAGTTGGAACGCAGTATTTT
cdr3_aa: CASSEALAGVGTQYF

d_call: -
clone_size: -
v_call: TRBV6-6
j_call: TRBJ2-1
cdr3_nt: TGTGCCAGCAGTTACGGCGCTGCCAGATTCTACAATGAGCAGTTCTTC
cdr3_aa: CASSYGAARFYNEQFF

d_call: TRBD2
clone_size: few
v_call: TRBV30
j_call: TRBJ2-5
cdr3_nt: TGTGCCTGGAGTTTAGCGGGAGGCCAGGGGACCCAGTACTTC
cdr3_aa: CAWSLAGGQGTQYF

d_call: -
clone_size: -
v_call: TRBV29-1
j_call: TRBJ2-5
cdr3_nt: TGCAGCGTCAACGGGGAGTCCCAGGAGACCCAGTACTTC
cdr3_aa: CSVNGESQETQYF

d_call: -
clone_size: -
v_call: TRBV6-5
j_call: TRBJ2-7
cdr3_nt: TGTGCAGCCGGGACAAATACCTACGAGCAGTACTTC
cdr3_aa: CAAGTNTYEQYF